Reported below is one T cell receptor beta chain. Authors' methods: The assay estimated nucleated cells by amplifying reference gene primers. Sequencing was performed with immunoSEQ multiplex PCR; in TCRdb, only in-frame clones are kept and a portion is missing. Clonal size and the V and J genes are those of that table, whereas D and trimming came from the DNA. The sample consists of roughly 110,000 clones, 70% to 75% of them appearing once. This entry belongs to a study of blood T cell repertoires in COVID-19. The trim removed 6 bases at V and 2 bases at J, leaving 7 bases unmatched. The CDR3 spans 15 residues.

The V gene is TRBV5-3, the J gene TRBJ2-3, with 9 bases aligning to TRBD1. TRBV5-3 is known as an ORF, though its function is uncertain. This receptor was identified in a human donor with acute or convalescent COVID-19. The donor label of this sample is uncertain. The sequenced sample was peripheral blood. The DNA of the CDR3 is TGTGCCAGAAAAGGGGGGGACAGGGTCACAGATACGCAGTATTTT. Its protein is CARKGGDRVTDTQYF.